Listed below are T cell receptor beta chains from one sample, sequenced in a study of cytomegalovirus exposure and HLA in healthy donors. Generated by immunoSEQ multiplex PCR, the TCRdb table keeps only in-frame clones and is missing some. Counted here are around 220,000 clones, roughly 80% occurring once; the ten biggest clones make up roughly 1.3%. Sequences were obtained from PBMCs. Source of these receptors: a girl aged 5 to 17 in good health and CMV-seronegative. The CDR3 runs from the conserved cysteine through the conserved F or W. Each record gives: J gene, D gene, clone size, V gene, CDR3 DNA, CDR3 protein. A D gene is named only where the DNA matches it firmly. Part of the rows lack a size; the others show once, few, many or a class for expanded clones.

TRBJ1-2,.,.,TRBV20-1,TGCAGTGCTAGTCCAAAATATGGCTACACCTTC,CSASPKYGYTF
TRBJ1-6,.,.,TRBV7-2,TGTGCCAGCAGCTTAGAGAGGGGGTCTAGGAGTTCACCCCTCCACTTT,CASSLERGSRSSPLHF
TRBJ1-3,.,.,TRBV7-2,TGTGCCAGCAGCTTAATGGGGGGCTCTGGAAACACCATATATTTT,CASSLMGGSGNTIYF
TRBJ2-7,.,few,TRBV15,TGTGCCACCAGCCAACGAAGACAGCCCTACGAGCAGTACTTC,CATSQRRQPYEQYF
TRBJ2-7,TRBD2,.,TRBV9,TGTGCCAGCAGCGTATATTCTAGCGGGGGGAATCGCGAGCAGTACTTC,CASSVYSSGGNREQYF
TRBJ2-3,.,few,TRBV7-9,TGTGCCAGCAGCTTATTTTTCGGACAGCATTCGGACCCAGATACGCAGTATTTT,CASSLFFGQHSDPDTQYF
TRBJ2-7,TRBD1,.,TRBV7-3,TGTGCCAGCAGCCCTACTAGGACAGGGCTCTACGAGCAGTACTTC,CASSPTRTGLYEQYF
TRBJ1-4,.,.,TRBV7-9,TGTGCCAGCAGCTTGGGTAGGGGCGTTAATGAAAAACTGTTTTTT,CASSLGRGVNEKLFF
TRBJ2-1,.,.,TRBV13,TGTGCCAGCAGCTATGACCGGGGGAATGAGCAGTTCTTC,CASSYDRGNEQFF
TRBJ1-2,.,.,TRBV28,TGTGCCATCCAGACAGCAAGCAACGACTACACCTTC,CAIQTASNDYTF
TRBJ2-4,.,.,TRBV29-1,TGCAGCGTTGTTTCCTCCAGTAAAAACATTCAGTACTTC,CSVVSSSKNIQYF
TRBJ2-3,.,.,TRBV19,TGTGCCAGTAGTATTGGACTGGGAGATACGCAGTATTTT,CASSIGLGDTQYF
TRBJ2-7,TRBD2,.,TRBV7-9,TGTGCCAGCAGCTTAGATCGCCCGACTAGCGGGCCTAAATACGAGCAGTACTTC,CASSLDRPTSGPKYEQYF
TRBJ1-2,TRBD1,.,TRBV10-1,TGCGCCAGCAGATTCAAGAGCCAGGACAGGGAGATAAGTAACTATGGCTACACCTTC,CASRFKSQDREISNYGYTF
TRBJ2-1,.,once,TRBV5-4,TGTGCCAGCAGCTTTATAGGAGATGAGCAGTTCTTC,CASSFIGDEQFF
TRBJ2-3,.,.,TRBV7-2,TGTGCCAGCAGCTTAGCTGTAGAAGATACGCAGTATTTT,CASSLAVEDTQYF
TRBJ1-2,TRBD1,.,TRBV4-2,TGTGCCAGCAGCCGACCGGGACAGGGGGTAGTTGGTGGCTACACCTTC,CASSRPGQGVVGGYTF
TRBJ1-2,TRBD1,.,TRBV7-9,TGTGCCAGCAGCTTAGCGACAGGGGGCGAAGGCTACACCTTC,CASSLATGGEGYTF
TRBJ1-2,.,.,TRBV5-4,TGTGCCAGCAGCTTGGATGAGGGCTATGGCTACACCTTC,CASSLDEGYGYTF
TRBJ1-2,TRBD1,.,TRBV28,TGTGCCAGCAGTTTCCCCACCTTTTCCGGGACAGAGTATGGCTACACCTTC,CASSFPTFSGTEYGYTF
TRBJ1-1,TRBD1,.,TRBV28,TGTGCCAGCAGATCAACAGGGGGCACTGAAGCTTTCTTT,CASRSTGGTEAFF
TRBJ1-6,.,.,TRBV5-4,TGTGCCAGCAGCTTGGAGTTGGGGAGCTCCTATAATTCACCCCTCCACTTT,CASSLELGSSYNSPLHF
TRBJ1-1,.,.,TRBV4-1,TGCGCCAGCAGCCACCAGGGCACTGAAGCTTTCTTT,CASSHQGTEAFF
TRBJ1-2,.,.,TRBV29-1,TGCAGCGTTGAATTTTACCTGCGGGGAAACTATGGCTACACCTTC,CSVEFYLRGNYGYTF
TRBJ1-2,TRBD1,few,TRBV5-1,TGCGCCAGCAGCTCCGGTTTGAAGGGGGACAGCGGTGGCTACACCTTC,CASSSGLKGDSGGYTF
TRBJ2-3,TRBD2,.,TRBV15,TGTGCCACCAGCATTGGCCCCCAGACTAGCGAGTATAGCACAGATACGCAGTATTTT,CATSIGPQTSEYSTDTQYF
TRBJ1-5,.,.,TRBV18,TGTGCCAGCTCACGGGGGCGACGGAATTCTGGGGCCAATCAGCCCCAGCATTTT,CASSRGRRNSGANQPQHF
TRBJ2-7,TRBD2,.,TRBV7-6,TGTGCCAGCAGTGCGGGAGGGGGATCCTACGAGCAGTACTTC,CASSAGGGSYEQYF
TRBJ1-1,.,.,TRBV5-1,TGCGCCAGCAGCTTAACAGGGCCCACTGAAGCTTTCTTT,CASSLTGPTEAFF
TRBJ2-7,.,.,TRBV19,TGTGCCAGTACGGGGGATCCCTACGAGCAGTACTTC,CASTGDPYEQYF
TRBJ2-3,.,.,TRBV13,TGTGCCAGCAGCTTAAAAGCGGTGTGGGATACGCAGTATTTT,CASSLKAVWDTQYF
TRBJ1-1,.,.,TRBV21-1,TGTGCCAGCAGCAAAGCCGGTGAAGTAGCTTTCTTT,CASSKAGEVAFF
TRBJ2-7,.,once,TRBV28,TGTGCCAGCGGACAGTCTTACGAGCAGTACTTC,CASGQSYEQYF
TRBJ2-1,TRBD1,.,TRBV9,TGTGCCAGCAGCGGACAGGGACAAGGTTTTGAGCAGTTCTTC,CASSGQGQGFEQFF
TRBJ1-2,.,.,TRBV2,TGTGCCAGCATTATTGGAACAGGAAACTATGGCTACACCTTC,CASIIGTGNYGYTF
TRBJ1-1,TRBD1,.,TRBV7-2,TGTGCCAGCAGCTCATCTTCCGGGACAGGGGGCACTGAAGCTTTCTTT,CASSSSSGTGGTEAFF
TRBJ2-3,.,.,TRBV18,TGTGCCAGCTCACCACGACAGTTAGACTCCACAGATACGCAGTATTTT,CASSPRQLDSTDTQYF
TRBJ2-7,.,once,TRBV30,TGTGCCTGGAGCCGGGTAGGTTACGAGCAGTACTTC,CAWSRVGYEQYF
TRBJ2-2,TRBD1,.,TRBV2,TGTGCCAGCAGCCATGGACAGGGGGCCGGCGGGGAGCTGTTTTTT,CASSHGQGAGGELFF
TRBJ1-3,.,few,TRBV5-4,TGTGCCAGCAGCTTGGGGCAGGTCTCTGGAAACACCATATATTTT,CASSLGQVSGNTIYF
TRBJ2-5,TRBD1,.,TRBV28,TGTGCCACCAGAGACAGGGGTATCTTTTTGGAGACCCAGTACTTC,CATRDRGIFLETQYF
TRBJ1-1,TRBD1,.,TRBV19,TGTGCCAGTAGTAATCAGGGGGTTAGAACGAACACTGAAGCTTTCTTT,CASSNQGVRTNTEAFF
TRBJ2-7,TRBD2,.,TRBV7-3,TGTGCCAGCAGCTTAGCTAGCGGGGGGCTTCCCTACGAGCAGTACTTC,CASSLASGGLPYEQYF
TRBJ2-7,.,.,TRBV18,TGTGCCAGCTCCCCGACAGGCGGCCGGACCTACGAGCAGTACTTC,CASSPTGGRTYEQYF
TRBJ2-6,TRBD1,.,TRBV4-1,TGCGCCAGCAGCCACCTGCAGGGGGTTCAGGTCGCTGGGGCCAACGTCCTGACTTTC,CASSHLQGVQVAGANVLTF
TRBJ2-1,TRBD2,.,TRBV2,TGTGCCAGCAGTCTCGCTAGCGGGGGGGCTGGTGAGCAGTTCTTC,CASSLASGGAGEQFF